This entry concerns a single TCR beta chain. The PCR contained 60 Vbeta and 13 Jbeta primers. Some clones are missing from TCRdb's copy, which holds only in-frame ones; the method was immunoSEQ multiplex PCR. The repertoire has over 150,000 clones, roughly 76% of them found once; the top ten carry 1.9%. These data come from a study of cytomegalovirus exposure and HLA in healthy donors. From germline, CDR1 is SGHNT and CDR2 YENEEA. This CDR3 is built from 15 residues. Trimming stripped 1 base from V and 8 bases from J, with 14 bases between. Sequenced: PBMCs. The sequence came from a human donor in good health. The rearrangement joins TRBV11-3 to TRBJ1-4, with D tentatively TRBD1 (5 bases). The CDR3 coding sequence is TGTGCCAGCAGCTTAGCCGGGGGGGTGCGGGAAAAACTGTTTTTT. Protein product: CASSLAGGVREKLFF.